The clone carrying this TCR beta chain has a single count. Naive CD8 cells lacked CD45RO and underwent positive selection for CCR7, leaving out terminally differentiated effector memory CD45RA+ cells. This specimen belongs to a study of shared clonotypes between healthy human individuals. V trimming: 1 base; J trimming: 6 bases; junction bases outside the gene matches: 7. The length of the CDR3 is 15 residues. The germline gives CDR1 SGHAT, CDR2 FQNNGV. Only in-frame clones appear in the TCRdb table, and some are missing; sequencing was by immunoSEQ multiplex PCR. Of roughly 2 million clones in the sample, roughly 95% were seen once.

The sample comprised naive CD8+ T cells sorted from blood. V usage is TRBV11-2 and J usage is TRBJ2-7; the match to TRBD1 covers 9 bases. The TCR was taken from a man younger than 35 in good health. The chain's CDR3 is CASSLVSGTGSEQYF. The CDR3 DNA reads TGTGCCAGCAGCTTAGTGTCCGGGACAGGGAGCGAGCAGTACTTC.